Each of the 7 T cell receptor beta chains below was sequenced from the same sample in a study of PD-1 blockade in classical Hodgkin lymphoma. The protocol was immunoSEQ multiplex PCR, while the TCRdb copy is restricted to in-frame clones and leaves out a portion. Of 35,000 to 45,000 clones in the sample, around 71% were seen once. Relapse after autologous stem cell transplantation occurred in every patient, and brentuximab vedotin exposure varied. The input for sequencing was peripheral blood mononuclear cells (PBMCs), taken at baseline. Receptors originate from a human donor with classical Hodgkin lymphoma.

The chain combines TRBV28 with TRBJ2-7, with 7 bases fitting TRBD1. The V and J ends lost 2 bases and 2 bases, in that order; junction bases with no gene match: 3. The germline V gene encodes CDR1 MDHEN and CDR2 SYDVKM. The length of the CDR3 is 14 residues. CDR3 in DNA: TGTGCCAGCAGTTTAGGAGGACAGGCCTACGAGCAGTACTTC. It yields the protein CASSLGGQAYEQYF.

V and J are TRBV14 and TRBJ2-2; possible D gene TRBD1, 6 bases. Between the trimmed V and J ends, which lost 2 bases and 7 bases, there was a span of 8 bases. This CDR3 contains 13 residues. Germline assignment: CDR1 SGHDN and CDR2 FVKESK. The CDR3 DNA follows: TGTGCCAGCAGCCAAACAGGGTTCGGGGAGCTGTTTTTT. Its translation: CASSQTGFGELFF.

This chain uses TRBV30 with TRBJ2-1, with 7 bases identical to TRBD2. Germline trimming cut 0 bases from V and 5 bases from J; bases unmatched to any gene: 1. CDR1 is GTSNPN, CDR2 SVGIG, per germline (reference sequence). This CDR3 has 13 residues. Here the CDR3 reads CAWSVGGNNEQFF. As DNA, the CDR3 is TGTGCCTGGAGTGTGGGAGGGAACAATGAGCAGTTCTTC.

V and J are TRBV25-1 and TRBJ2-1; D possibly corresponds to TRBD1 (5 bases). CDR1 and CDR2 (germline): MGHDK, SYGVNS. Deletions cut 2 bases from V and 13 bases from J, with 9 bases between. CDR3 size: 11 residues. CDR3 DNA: TGTGCCAGCAGTGAACAGGGTTTTCAGTTCTTC. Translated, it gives CASSEQGFQFF.

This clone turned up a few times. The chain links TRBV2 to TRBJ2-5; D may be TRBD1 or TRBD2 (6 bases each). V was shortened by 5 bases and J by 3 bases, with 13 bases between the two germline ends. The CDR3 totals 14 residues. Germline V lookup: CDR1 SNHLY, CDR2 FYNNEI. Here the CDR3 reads CASSYPGAKETQYF. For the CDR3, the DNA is TGTGCCAGCAGTTATCCGGGGGCGAAAGAGACCCAGTACTTC.

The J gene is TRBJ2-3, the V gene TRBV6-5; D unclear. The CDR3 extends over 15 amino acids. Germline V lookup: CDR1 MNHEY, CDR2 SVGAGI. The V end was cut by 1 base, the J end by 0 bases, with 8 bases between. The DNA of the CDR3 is TGTGCCAGCAGTTACTTGGCTACTAGCACAGATACGCAGTATTTT. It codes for CASSYLATSTDTQYF.

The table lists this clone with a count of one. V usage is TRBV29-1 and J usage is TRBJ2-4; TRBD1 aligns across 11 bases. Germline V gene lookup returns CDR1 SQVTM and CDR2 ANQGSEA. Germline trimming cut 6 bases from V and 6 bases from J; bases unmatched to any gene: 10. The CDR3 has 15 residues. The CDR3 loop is CSVWTGGDWGNIQYF. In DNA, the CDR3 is TGCAGCGTCTGGACAGGGGGCGATTGGGGAAACATTCAGTACTTC.